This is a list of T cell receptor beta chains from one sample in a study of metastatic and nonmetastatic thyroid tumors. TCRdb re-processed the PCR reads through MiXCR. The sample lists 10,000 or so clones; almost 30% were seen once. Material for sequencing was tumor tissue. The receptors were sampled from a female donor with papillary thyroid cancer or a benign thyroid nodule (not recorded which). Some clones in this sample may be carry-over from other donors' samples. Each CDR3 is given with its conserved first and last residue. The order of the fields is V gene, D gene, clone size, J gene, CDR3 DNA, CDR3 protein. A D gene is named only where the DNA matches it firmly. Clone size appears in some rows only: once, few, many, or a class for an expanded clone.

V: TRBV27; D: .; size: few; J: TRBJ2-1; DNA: TGTGCCAGCAGACCTTTTGTCGCGGAGAATAACAATGAGCAGTTCTTC; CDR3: CASRPFVAENNNEQFF
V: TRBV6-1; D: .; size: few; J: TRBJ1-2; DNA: TGTGCCAGCAGTGAGTCGTTGATCTATGGCTACACCTTC; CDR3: CASSESLIYGYTF
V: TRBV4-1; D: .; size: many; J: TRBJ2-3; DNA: TGCGCCAGCAGCCAAGATTTCATCGGGACTAGCACAGATACGCAGTATTTT; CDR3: CASSQDFIGTSTDTQYF
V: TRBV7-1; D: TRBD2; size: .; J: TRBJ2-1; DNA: TGTGCCAGCAGCTCAAACCTAATAGCGGGACTAGCGGACAACAATGAGCAGTTCTTC; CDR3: CASSSNLIAGLADNNEQFF
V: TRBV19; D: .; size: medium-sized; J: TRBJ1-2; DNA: TGTGCCAGTAGTCCCGCGAGGGGCGTTGGCTATGGCTACACCTTC; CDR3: CASSPARGVGYGYTF
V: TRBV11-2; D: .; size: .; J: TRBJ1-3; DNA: TGTGCCAGCAGCTTCTTCGACAGAGCCTCTGGAAACACCATATATTTT; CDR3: CASSFFDRASGNTIYF
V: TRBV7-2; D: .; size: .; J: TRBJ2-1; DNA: TGTGCCAGCAGCTTTTCCCAAAACAATGAGCAGTTCTTC; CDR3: CASSFSQNNEQFF
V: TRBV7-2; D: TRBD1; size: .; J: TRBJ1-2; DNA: TGTGCCAGCAACTTAGTTGCAGGGGGAGGCTACACCTTC; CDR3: CASNLVAGGGYTF
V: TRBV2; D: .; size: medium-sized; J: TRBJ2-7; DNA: TGTGCCAGTGGTCAACAGCGAGCCTACGAGCAGTACTTC; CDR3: CASGQQRAYEQYF
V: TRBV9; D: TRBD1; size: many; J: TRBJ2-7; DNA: TGTGCCAGCAGCCCGACAGGGGCGAGCTCCTACGAGCAGTACTTC; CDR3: CASSPTGASSYEQYF
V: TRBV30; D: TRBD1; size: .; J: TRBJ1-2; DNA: TGTGCCTGGAGACGAGGACAGGAGATTAACTATGGCTACACCTTC; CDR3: CAWRRGQEINYGYTF
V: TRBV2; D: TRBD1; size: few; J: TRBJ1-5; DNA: TGTGCCAGCGGTGACAGGGCGGGCAATCAGCCCCAGCATTTT; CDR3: CASGDRAGNQPQHF
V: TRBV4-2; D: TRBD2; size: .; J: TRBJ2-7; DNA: TGTGCCAGCAGCCAAGAATTCGGTGGGAGGGAGGATTTAGGGCTCTACGAGCAGTACTTC; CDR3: CASSQEFGGREDLGLYEQYF
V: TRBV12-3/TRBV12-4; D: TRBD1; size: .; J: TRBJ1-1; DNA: TGTGCCAGCAGTTGGGGACAGTTGACTGAAGCTTTCTTT; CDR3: CASSWGQLTEAFF
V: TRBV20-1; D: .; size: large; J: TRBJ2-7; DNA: TGCAGTGCCGTGGGCAACCCGGATCGGAGGTCCCACGAGCAGTACTTC; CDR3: CSAVGNPDRRSHEQYF
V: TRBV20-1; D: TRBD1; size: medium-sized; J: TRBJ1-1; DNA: TGCAGTGCCAGAGAAGCGACAGGGTCGATGAACACTGAAGCTTTCTTT; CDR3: CSAREATGSMNTEAFF
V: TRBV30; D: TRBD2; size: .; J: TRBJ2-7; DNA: TGTGCCTGGACTGGGGGGGGGACCTACGAGCAGTACTTC; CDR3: CAWTGGGTYEQYF
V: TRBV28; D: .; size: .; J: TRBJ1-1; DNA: TGTGCCAGCAGTGCCCCCCAGGTGGATGAAGCTTTCTTT; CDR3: CASSAPQVDEAFF
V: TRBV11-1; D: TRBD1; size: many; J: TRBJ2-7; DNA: TGTGCCAGCAGTCCTACATCCGGGACAGGGGGCATCTACGAGCAGTACTTC; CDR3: CASSPTSGTGGIYEQYF
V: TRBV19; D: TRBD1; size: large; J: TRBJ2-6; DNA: TGTGCCAGTAGTAAGGGACAGGGATGGGCTGGGGCCAACGTCCTGACTTTC; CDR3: CASSKGQGWAGANVLTF
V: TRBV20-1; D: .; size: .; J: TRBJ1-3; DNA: TGCAGTGCTAGAGATGTGAAGAGCGACTCCCCTGGAAACACCATATATTTT; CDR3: CSARDVKSDSPGNTIYF
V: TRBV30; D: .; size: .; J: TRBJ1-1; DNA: TGTGCCTGGAGGGGAAGTAGGAACACTGAAGCTTTCTTT; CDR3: CAWRGSRNTEAFF
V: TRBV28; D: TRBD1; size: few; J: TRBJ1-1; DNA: TGTGCCAGCAGTGAGACAGGGGAGGGCACTGAAGCTTTCTTT; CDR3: CASSETGEGTEAFF
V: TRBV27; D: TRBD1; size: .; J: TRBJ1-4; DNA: TGTGACCAGGACAGGCCGAATGAAAAACTGTTTTTT; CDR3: CDQDRPNEKLFF
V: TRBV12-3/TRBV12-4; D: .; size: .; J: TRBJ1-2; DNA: TGTGCCAGCACGGTAGTCGGAGAGGGTGGCTACACCTTC; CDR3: CASTVVGEGGYTF
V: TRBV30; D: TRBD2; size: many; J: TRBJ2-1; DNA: TGTGCCTGGAGTGTTACTAGCGGGAGCTACAATGAGCAGTTCTTC; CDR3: CAWSVTSGSYNEQFF
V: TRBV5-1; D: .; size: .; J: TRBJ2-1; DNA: TGCGCCAGCAGCTTGGGCAGGGGTGATTTCGATGAGCAGTTCTTC; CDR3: CASSLGRGDFDEQFF
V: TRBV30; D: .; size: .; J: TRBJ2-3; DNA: TGTGCCTGGAGTATGGCCGGCACAGATACGCAGTATTTT; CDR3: CAWSMAGTDTQYF
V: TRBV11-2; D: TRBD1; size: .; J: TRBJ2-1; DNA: TGTGCCAGCAGCTTAGGGTCAGGGGGTACCTCCAATGAGCAGTTCTTC; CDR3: CASSLGSGGTSNEQFF
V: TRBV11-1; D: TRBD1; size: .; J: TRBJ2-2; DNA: TGTGCCAGCAGCTTGGGGACAGGGTTAATCACCGGGGAGCTGTTTTTT; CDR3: CASSLGTGLITGELFF
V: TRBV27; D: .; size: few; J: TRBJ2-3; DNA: TGTGCCAGCAGCAGGAGGGGGATCACAGATACGCAGTATTTT; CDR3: CASSRRGITDTQYF
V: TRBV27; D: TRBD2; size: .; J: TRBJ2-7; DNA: TGTGCCAGCAGTCCCAGACTAGCGGGGGGGAGCTCCTACGAGCAGTACTTC; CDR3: CASSPRLAGGSSYEQYF
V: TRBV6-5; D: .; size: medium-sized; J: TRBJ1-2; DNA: TGTGCCAGCAGTTACTTGGGGGATCTCTATGGCTACACCTTC; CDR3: CASSYLGDLYGYTF
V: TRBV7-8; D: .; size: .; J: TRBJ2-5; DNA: TGTGCCAGCGCCCCCGAGGGGTGGGGGCAAGAGACCCAGTACTTC; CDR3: CASAPEGWGQETQYF
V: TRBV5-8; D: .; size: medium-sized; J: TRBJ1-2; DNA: TGTGCCAGCAGCCCAGAGGGGGGCCGGGGCTATGGCTACACCTTC; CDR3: CASSPEGGRGYGYTF
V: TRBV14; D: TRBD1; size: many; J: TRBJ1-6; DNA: TGTGCCAGCAGCGGACAGGGGGCGCGGGCACCCCTCCACTTT; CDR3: CASSGQGARAPLHF
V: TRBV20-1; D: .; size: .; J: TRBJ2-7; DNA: TGCAGTGCTAGGTGGGACTTGGGCAACGAGCAGTACTTC; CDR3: CSARWDLGNEQYF